This T cell receptor (beta chain) stems from a study of T-cell reconstitution after alpha-beta-depleted transplantation in children. Trimming removed 2 bases from V and 2 bases from J, with 10 bases in between. The CDR3 spans 14 residues. The germline CDR1 and CDR2 sequences are SGHTA and FQGNSA. This clonotype was found a few times. This sample's TCRbeta library carried unique molecular identifier barcodes. TCRdb re-analysed the PCR reads in MiXCR, keeping a single row per CDR3 protein. The table lists hundreds of thousands of distinct CDR3 sequences, 10% of them singletons. The receptor was derived from a human donor who donated a stem cell graft to a child with acute myeloid leukemia. The chain is built from TRBV7-2 and TRBJ2-7, with D tentatively TRBD2 (5 bases). The material sequenced was PBMCs from the stem cell graft donor, taken from the stem cell graft. The CDR3 DNA sequence: TGTGCCAGCAGCTTACGAAGCGGAGCCTACGAGCAGTACTTC. This gives the protein CASSLRSGAYEQYF.